The 6 T cell receptor beta chains given below trace back to one sample, sequenced in a study of blood T cell repertoires in COVID-19. Produced via immunoSEQ multiplex PCR; TCRdb's table is partial and in-frame only. The sample lists fewer than 35,000 clones; 89% were seen once. Specimen: peripheral blood. These receptors all come from an elderly man with acute or convalescent COVID-19.

The chain carries TRBV28 and TRBJ1-6; 8 nucleotides line up with TRBD1. V lost 5 bases to trimming and J lost 6 bases; unmatched junction nucleotides: 3. In germline, CDR1 is MDHEN, CDR2 SYDVKM. This CDR3 has 14 residues. The CDR3 coding sequence is TGTGCCAGCAGTACCGGACAGGGTAATTCACCCCTCCACTTT. The encoded protein is CASSTGQGNSPLHF.

This clone was recorded only once. The chain has TRBV27 and TRBJ2-3; D is undetermined. The V end lost 8 bases, the J end lost 3 bases, and 21 bases lay between the germline ends. Looked up from germline, CDR1 is MNHEY and CDR2 is SMNVEV (reference sequence). This CDR3 contains 16 residues. CDR3 loop: CASVSISPSFTDTQYF. The DNA for the CDR3 is TGTGCCAGCGTGAGTATAAGTCCATCCTTTACAGATACGCAGTATTTT.

The J gene is TRBJ2-1, the V gene TRBV5-1, with TRBD1 matching over 7 bases. The V and J ends lost 4 bases and 9 bases, in that order; junction bases with no gene match: 7. Per the germline V gene, CDR1 is SGHRS and CDR2 is YFSETQ. This CDR3 is built from 13 residues. CDR3 residues: CASSADRSSEQFF. The CDR3, as DNA: TGCGCCAGCAGCGCGGACAGGTCCTCTGAGCAGTTCTTC.

This rearrangement joins TRBV6-5 to TRBJ2-2; D not resolved. With 5 bases removed from V and 4 bases from J, the gap between germline ends came to 8 bases. Germline CDR1 MNHEY, CDR2 SVGAGI. This CDR3 has 13 amino acids. The CDR3 reads CASSIDGTGELFF. For the CDR3, the DNA is TGTGCCAGCAGTATAGATGGCACCGGGGAGCTGTTTTTT.

V usage is TRBV5-1 and J usage is TRBJ1-4, with D unclear. Trimming pared 4 bases from V and 16 bases from J, leaving 17 bases between. There are 12 residues in the CDR3. CDR1 and CDR2 (germline): SGHRS, YFSETQ. CDR3 residues: CASSGGGSRRFF. CDR3 bases: TGCGCCAGCAGCGGAGGCGGGAGTCGGAGGTTTTTT.

In its sample, this clone was seen a few times. CDR3 bases: TGTGCCAGCAGCGTAGGCGGGACGGGCGAGCAGTACTTC. Amino acids: CASSVGGTGEQYF. V usage is TRBV9 and J usage is TRBJ2-7, with D possibly being TRBD2 (6 bases). Trimming took 0 bases from V and 6 from J, leaving 10 bases between them. Germline assignment: CDR1 SGDLS and CDR2 YYNGEE. CDR3 length: 13 amino acids.